This TCR beta chain derives from a study of sequential checkpoint blockade in melanoma. Indicated treatment: randomized to nivolumab then ipilimumab (arm A) or the reverse (arm B). Germline CDR1 and CDR2: GTSNPN and SVGIG (reference sequence). The CDR3 contains 13 residues. Trimming at V came to 4 bases and at J to 7 bases, leaving 10 bases not matched to a gene. Profiled with immunoSEQ multiplex PCR; TCRdb holds only in-frame clones, not every one. The table lists 15,000 to 20,000 clones, 80% of them singletons. This clone was observed a single time. Sequenced material: CD8+ T cells sorted from blood (inferred from file names), taken from a patient given nivolumab and ipilimumab in sequence. This TCR came from a human donor with melanoma. This chain joins TRBV30 and TRBJ2-7; 7 bases are shared with TRBD2. The CDR3 reads CAWTSGLLREQYF. The CDR3 DNA reads as TGTGCCTGGACTAGCGGACTTCTACGAGAGCAGTACTTC.